The 2 T cell receptor beta chains given below trace back to one sample, sequenced in a study of T cells in Graves' hyperthyroidism and ophthalmopathy. From RNA transcripts, TCR beta CDR3 regions were amplified. HTBI primers drove first-round RT-PCR of the TCR CDR3. TCRdb reprocessed the multiplex PCR reads via MiXCR and lists one record per CDR3 protein. The repertoire holds about 210,000 distinct CDR3 sequences, approximately 17% seen once, with 50% in the top ten. Sequencing input: blood. Receptors originate from a man in his fifties with Graves' hyperthyroidism.

The chain carries TRBV28 and TRBJ1-1; no reliable D call. CDR1 is MDHEN and CDR2 is SYDVKM in the germline V gene. CDR3 size: 13 residues. V shed 2 bases and J shed 8 bases, with 12 bases lying between them. CDR3 in amino acids: CASSLPGGREAFF. In nucleotides, the CDR3 is TGTGCCAGCAGTTTACCGGGTGGGAGGGAAGCTTTCTTT.

The chain combines TRBV10-3 with TRBJ2-5, with TRBD2 matching over 7 bases. Germline CDR1 ENHRY, CDR2 SYGVKD. This CDR3 has 17 amino acids. V was clipped by 4 bases and J by 4 bases; unmatched bases: 15. The CDR3 spells CAISATSINWAGETQYF. In nucleotides, the CDR3 is TGTGCCATCAGTGCGACTAGCATTAACTGGGCCGGAGAGACCCAGTACTTC.